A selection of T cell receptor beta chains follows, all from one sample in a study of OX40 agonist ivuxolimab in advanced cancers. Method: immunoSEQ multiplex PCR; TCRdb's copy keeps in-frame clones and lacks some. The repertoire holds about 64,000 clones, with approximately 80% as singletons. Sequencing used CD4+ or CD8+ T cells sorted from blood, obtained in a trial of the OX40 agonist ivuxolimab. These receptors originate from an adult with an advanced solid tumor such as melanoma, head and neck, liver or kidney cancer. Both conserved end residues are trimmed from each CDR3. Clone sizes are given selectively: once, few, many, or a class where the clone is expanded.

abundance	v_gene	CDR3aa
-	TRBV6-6	ASSYHTGNTEAF
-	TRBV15	ATSRDHRANEKLF
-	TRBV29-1	SVEDRSSGTDTQY
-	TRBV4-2	ASSPREQVWLLADSPLH
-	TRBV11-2	ASSLGLTYEQY
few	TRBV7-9	ASSSAGTADGYT
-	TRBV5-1	ASRFSGLEETQY
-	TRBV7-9	ASSLGRQRSYNEQF
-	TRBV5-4	ASSKGQGADTEAF
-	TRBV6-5	ASSYSIKADGNTIY
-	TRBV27	ASNSGGAGQPQH
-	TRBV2	ASIKVRGLGTYEQY
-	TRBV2	ASSPRGRNTGELF
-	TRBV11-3	ASSSPAGGQNNEQF
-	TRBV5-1	ASSKGPNQPQH
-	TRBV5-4	ASSPGQGAKVTEAF
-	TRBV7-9	ASSAHQRNTEAF
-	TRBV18	ASSRRAGGNTEAF
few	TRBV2	ASSYDSEAF
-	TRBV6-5	ASSYATGYGGYT
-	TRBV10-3	AISALGLAGSSDTQY
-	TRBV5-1	ASSPSGEIFDTQY
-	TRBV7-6	ASSLGLQVGSSGELF
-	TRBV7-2	ASSYFSGGGHNEQF
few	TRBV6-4	ASSDPKISGAQY
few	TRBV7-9	ASTSRQGSADTQY
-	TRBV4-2	ASSQDPGGVSPLH
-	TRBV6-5	ASSGTGRINTEAF
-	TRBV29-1	SVRLNLLSYEQY
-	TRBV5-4	ASRTGGGNTIY
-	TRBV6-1	ASSGGGLQELNQPQH
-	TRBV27	ASANPGTDPYEQY
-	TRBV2	ASSLRQGNSYGYT
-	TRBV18	ASSPNGFGYTEAF
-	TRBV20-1	SADGRYEQY
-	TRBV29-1	SVSHGETQY
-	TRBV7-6	ASSSRRGAYNSPLH
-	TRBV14	ASSRTLTDRAAF
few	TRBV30	AYDSGSNGELF
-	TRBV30	AWRLGSLNTEAF
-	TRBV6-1	ASSDIGGQGLPEAF
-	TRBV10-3	AISDRSDGYT
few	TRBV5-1	ASSLRAGRYEQY
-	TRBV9	ASSVGVADTQY
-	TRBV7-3	ASSHPGEAQY
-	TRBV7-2	ASSLVGRIMNTEAF
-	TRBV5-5	ASSRPGTGGNREETQY
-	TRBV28	ASSWSLAGTNEQF